This TCR beta chain stems from a study of vaccination effects on CD4 cells after COVID-19. V was pared by 6 bases and J by 3 bases, with 10 bases of the junction left unmatched. This CDR3 region has 18 residues. Germline V gives CDR1 MNHEY, CDR2 SMNVEV (reference sequence). Turning to this clone: Antigen: not known.

Antigen-specific CD4+ T cells were first expanded with viral peptide pools by the ViraFEST assay and only then sequenced. CD4+ T cell isolation took place after nine to eleven days of culture. Neither prior SARS-CoV-2 infection nor positive nucleocapsid antibodies were present in the vaccine recipients. On days 3 and 7, fresh IL-2 medium replaced half the medium. General observations from the study: Late in the post-vaccination period, infection-induced and vaccine-induced clones underwent marked clonal contraction. The study found that only 1 of 255 vaccine-induced clones from healthy vaccinees cross-reacted with common cold coronaviruses.

TCRdb keeps only in-frame clones here, not all; method: immunoSEQ multiplex PCR. The sample yields about 61,000 clones, roughly 79% seen once. The sequences come from CD4+ T cells from PBMCs cultured with HCoV-229E spike peptides, collected before COVID-19 vaccination. The V and J genes are TRBV27 and TRBJ2-1; 14 nucleotides line up with TRBD2. The clonotype originates from a human donor who received a COVID-19 vaccine. The CDR3 DNA sequence: TGTGCCAGCAGGGCGACTAGCGGGGGGGCCCTCGGCTACAATGAGCAGTTCTTC. This codes for CASRATSGGALGYNEQFF.